This TCR beta chain was identified in a study of blood T cells in healthy people across ages. Primed by a sample-barcoded 5' primer and a J-beta primer mix, a second PCR proceeded for roughly 6 to 12 cycles. TCRdb analysed the 5' RACE reads with MiXCR anew, one entry per CDR3 protein. The repertoire holds over 1,300,000 distinct CDR3 sequences, 59% seen once, with approximately 7% in the top ten. Each sample yielded at least 6 million isolated PBMCs. There are 15 residues in the CDR3. This clonotype was seen a handful of times. The antigen remains unidentified. The study, taken as a whole, reports: Possibly confounding the expanded clonotype changes was the fact that donor CMV status was unknown. Relative to aged donors, long-lived donors carried more naive CD4+ cells and displayed higher diversity. TCR beta diversity, measured per million T cells, fell in a roughly linear way with age.

The receptor comes from a man between 18 and 35 years old in good health. The sample was blood. The rearrangement joins TRBV21-1 to TRBJ1-1; the tabulated D call, TRBD1, remains unverified against the DNA. TRBV21-1 is described as a pseudogene. CDR3 DNA: TGTGCCAGCAGCAAAGAGCGGGCCGGGCTGACTGAAGCTTTCTTT. Residues: CASSKERAGLTEAFF.